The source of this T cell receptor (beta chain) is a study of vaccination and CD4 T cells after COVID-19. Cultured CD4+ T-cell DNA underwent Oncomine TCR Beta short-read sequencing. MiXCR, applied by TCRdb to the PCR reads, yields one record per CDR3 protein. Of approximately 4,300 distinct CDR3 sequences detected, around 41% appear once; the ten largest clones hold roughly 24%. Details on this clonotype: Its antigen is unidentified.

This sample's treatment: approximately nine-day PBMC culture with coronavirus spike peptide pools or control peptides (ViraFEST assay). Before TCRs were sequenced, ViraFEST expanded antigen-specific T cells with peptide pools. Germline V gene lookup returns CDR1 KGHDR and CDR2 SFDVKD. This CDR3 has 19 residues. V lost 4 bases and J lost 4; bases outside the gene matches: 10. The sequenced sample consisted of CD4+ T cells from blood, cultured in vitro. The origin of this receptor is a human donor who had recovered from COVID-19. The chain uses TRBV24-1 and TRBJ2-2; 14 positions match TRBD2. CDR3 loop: CATSDPGLAGGSSTGELFF. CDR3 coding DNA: TGTGCCACCAGTGACCCAGGACTAGCGGGAGGTTCGAGCACCGGGGAGCTGTTTTTT.